This T cell receptor (beta chain) came from a study of T cells in Graves' hyperthyroidism and ophthalmopathy. Absence of ophthalmopathy progression within 18 months defined stable Graves' hyperthyroidism. Study findings and constraints: Blood also showed most of the thyroid clonotypes that were expanded above 0.001.

The source material, RNA transcripts, was used to amplify TCR beta CDR3 regions. Initially, a first-round RT-PCR of the TCR CDR3 employed the HTBI primer set. Via MiXCR, TCRdb re-called the multiplex PCR reads, giving one row per CDR3 protein. The sample lists some 92,000 distinct CDR3 sequences; roughly 40% were seen once. Germline V gene data show CDR1 as MNHNS and CDR2 as SASEGT. Counting both end residues, the CDR3 totals 8 amino acids. This clonotype showed up just once. The antigen remains undetermined. Since the CDR3 does not end with the conserved phenylalanine or tryptophan, this likely comes from a read error. It is unclear where the CDR3 begins or ends on the DNA, so no DNA is shown, and the CDR3 is as TCRdb lists it.

This TCR was recovered from a woman younger than 45 with Graves' hyperthyroidism. Material: peripheral blood or thyroid tissue (not recorded which). J is TRBJ1-1 and V is TRBV6-1; the table's D call of TRBD1 was not tested on the DNA. The CDR3 protein is CASSDQTG.